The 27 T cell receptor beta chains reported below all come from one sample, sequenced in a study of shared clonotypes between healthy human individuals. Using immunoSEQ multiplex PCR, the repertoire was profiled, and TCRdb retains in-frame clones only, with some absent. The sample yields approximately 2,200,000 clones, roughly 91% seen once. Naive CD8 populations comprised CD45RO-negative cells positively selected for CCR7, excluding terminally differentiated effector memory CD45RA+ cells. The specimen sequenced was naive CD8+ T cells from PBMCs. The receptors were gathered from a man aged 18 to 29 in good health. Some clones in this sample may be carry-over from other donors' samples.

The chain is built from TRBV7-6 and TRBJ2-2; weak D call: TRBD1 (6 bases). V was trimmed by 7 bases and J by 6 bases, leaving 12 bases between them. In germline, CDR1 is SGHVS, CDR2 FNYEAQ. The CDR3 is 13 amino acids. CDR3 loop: CASTKGGPGELFF. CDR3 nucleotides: TGTGCCAGCACCAAAGGGGGTCCCGGGGAGCTGTTTTTT.

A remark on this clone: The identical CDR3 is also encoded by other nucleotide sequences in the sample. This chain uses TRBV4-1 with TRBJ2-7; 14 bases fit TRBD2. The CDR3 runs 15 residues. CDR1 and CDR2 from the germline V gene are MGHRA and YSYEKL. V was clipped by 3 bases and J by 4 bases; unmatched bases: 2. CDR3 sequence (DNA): TGCGCCAGCAGCCAGGGACTAGCGGGAGTATACGAGCAGTACTTC. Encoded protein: CASSQGLAGVYEQYF.

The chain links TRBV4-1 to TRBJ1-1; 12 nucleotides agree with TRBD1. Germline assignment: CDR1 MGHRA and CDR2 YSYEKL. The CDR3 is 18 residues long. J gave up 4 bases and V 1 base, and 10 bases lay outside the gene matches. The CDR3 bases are TGCGCCAGCAGCCAAGGCTTTCCGGGACAGGGGGCGAGCACTGAAGCTTTCTTT. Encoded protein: CASSQGFPGQGASTEAFF.

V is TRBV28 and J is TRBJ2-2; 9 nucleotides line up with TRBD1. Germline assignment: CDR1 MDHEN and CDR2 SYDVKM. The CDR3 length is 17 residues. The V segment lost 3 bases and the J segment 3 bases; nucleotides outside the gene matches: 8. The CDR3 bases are TGTGCCAGCAGTTTCATCCGGACAGGGGCGGACACCGGGGAGCTGTTTTTT. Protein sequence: CASSFIRTGADTGELFF.

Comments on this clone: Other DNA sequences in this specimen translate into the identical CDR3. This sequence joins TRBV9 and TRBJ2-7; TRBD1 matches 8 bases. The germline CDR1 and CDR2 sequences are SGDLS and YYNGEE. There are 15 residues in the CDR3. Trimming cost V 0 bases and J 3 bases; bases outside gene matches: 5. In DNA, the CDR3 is TGTGCCAGCAGCGTAGCAGGGGGCGGTCTCTACGAGCAGTACTTC. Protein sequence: CASSVAGGGLYEQYF.

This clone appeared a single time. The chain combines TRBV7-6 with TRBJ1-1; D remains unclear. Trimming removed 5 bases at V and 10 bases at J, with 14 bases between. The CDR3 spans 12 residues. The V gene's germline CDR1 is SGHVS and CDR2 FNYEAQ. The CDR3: CASSDDPEAAFF. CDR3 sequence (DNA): TGTGCCAGCAGCGATGACCCGGAGGCAGCTTTCTTT.

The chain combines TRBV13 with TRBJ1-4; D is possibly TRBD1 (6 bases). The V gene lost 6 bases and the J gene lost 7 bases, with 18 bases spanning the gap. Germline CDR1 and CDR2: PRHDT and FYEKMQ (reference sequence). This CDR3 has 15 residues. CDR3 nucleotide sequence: TGTGCCAGCAGTGCTAATTCCAGGGGTCTTGAAAAACTGTTTTTT. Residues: CASSANSRGLEKLFF. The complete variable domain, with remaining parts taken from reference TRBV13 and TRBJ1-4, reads AAGVIQSPRHLIKEKRETATLKCYPIPRHDTVYWYQQGPGQDPQFLISFYEKMQSDKGSIPDRFSAQQFSDYHSELNMSSLELGDSALYFCASSANSRGLEKLFFGSGTQLSVL.

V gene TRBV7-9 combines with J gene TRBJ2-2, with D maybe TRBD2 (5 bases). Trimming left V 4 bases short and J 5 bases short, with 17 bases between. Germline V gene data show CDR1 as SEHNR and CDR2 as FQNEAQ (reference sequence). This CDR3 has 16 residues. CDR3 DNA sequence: TGTGCCAGCAGCTCCATATCACTAGGGTCGACCGGGGAGCTGTTTTTT. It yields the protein CASSSISLGSTGELFF.

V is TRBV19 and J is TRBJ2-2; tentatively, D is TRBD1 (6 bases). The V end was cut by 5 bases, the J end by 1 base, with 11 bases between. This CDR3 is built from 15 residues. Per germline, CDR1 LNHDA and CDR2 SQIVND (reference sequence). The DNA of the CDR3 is TGTGCCAGTAGTCCACTGGACAGGAACACCGGGGAGCTGTTTTTT. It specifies CASSPLDRNTGELFF.

The CDR3 nucleotides are TGTGCCAGCAGTGGACTAGCGGGACTGCCCTCCTACGAGCAGTACTTC. It encodes CASSGLAGLPSYEQYF. This chain joins TRBV2 and TRBJ2-7, with 11 bases identical to TRBD2. The CDR3 loop spans 16 amino acids. In germline, CDR1 is SNHLY, CDR2 FYNNEI. Germline trimming cut 4 bases from V and 0 bases from J; bases unmatched to any gene: 5.

The DNA for the CDR3 is TGTGCCAGCAGCCCCCACGAGCAGTACTTC. This gives the protein CASSPHEQYF. This chain connects TRBV2 to TRBJ2-7; D ambiguous. Germline CDR1 is SNHLY and CDR2 is FYNNEI. Between the trimmed V and J ends, which lost 6 bases and 5 bases, there was a span of 5 bases. There are 10 residues in the CDR3.

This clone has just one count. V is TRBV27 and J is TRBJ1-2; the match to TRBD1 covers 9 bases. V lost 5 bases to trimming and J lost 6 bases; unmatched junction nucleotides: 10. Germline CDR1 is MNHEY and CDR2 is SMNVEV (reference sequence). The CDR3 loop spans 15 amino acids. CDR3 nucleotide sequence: TGTGCCAGCAGTCTTCCGGGACAGGGACAAAATGGCTACACCTTC. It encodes CASSLPGQGQNGYTF.

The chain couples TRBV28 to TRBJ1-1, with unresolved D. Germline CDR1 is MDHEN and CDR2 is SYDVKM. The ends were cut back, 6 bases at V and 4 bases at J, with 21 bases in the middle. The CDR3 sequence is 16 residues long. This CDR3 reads CASSPAGGVLVTEAFF. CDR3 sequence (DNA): TGTGCCAGCAGCCCGGCCGGTGGGGTTCTGGTCACTGAAGCTTTCTTT.

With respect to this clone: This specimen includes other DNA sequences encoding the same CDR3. The CDR3 DNA is TGTGCCAGCAGTTTCTCAGGGAATTACGAGCAGTACTTC. It translates to CASSFSGNYEQYF. This rearrangement joins TRBV28 to TRBJ2-7; maybe TRBD1 (5 bases). The CDR3 spans 13 residues. The V gene's germline CDR1 is MDHEN and CDR2 SYDVKM. V was shortened by 3 bases and J by 4 bases, with 10 bases between the two germline ends. Using reference TRBV28 and TRBJ2-7 for the parts outside the CDR3, the full variable domain is DVKVTQSSRYLVKRTGEKVFLECVQDMDHENMFWYRQDPGLGLRLIYFSYDVKMKEKGDIPEGYSVSREKKERFSLILESASTNQTSMYLCASSFSGNYEQYFGPGTRLTVT.

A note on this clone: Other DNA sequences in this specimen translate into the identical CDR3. Here the CDR3 DNA reads TGTGCCAGCAGCGTAAGAGACAGGGGATACACCGGGGAGCTGTTTTTT. Its protein is CASSVRDRGYTGELFF. The chain recombines TRBV9 with TRBJ2-2; 8 nucleotides align to TRBD1. The V and J ends lost 1 base and 3 bases, in that order; junction bases with no gene match: 5. The germline V gene has CDR1 SGDLS and CDR2 YYNGEE. The CDR3 sequence is 16 residues long.

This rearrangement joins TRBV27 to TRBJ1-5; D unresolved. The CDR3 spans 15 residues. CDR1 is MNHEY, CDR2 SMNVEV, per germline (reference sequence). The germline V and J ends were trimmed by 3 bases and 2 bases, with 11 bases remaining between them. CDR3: CASSFGVGGNQPQHF. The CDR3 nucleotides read TGTGCCAGCAGTTTTGGGGTAGGAGGCAATCAGCCCCAGCATTTT.

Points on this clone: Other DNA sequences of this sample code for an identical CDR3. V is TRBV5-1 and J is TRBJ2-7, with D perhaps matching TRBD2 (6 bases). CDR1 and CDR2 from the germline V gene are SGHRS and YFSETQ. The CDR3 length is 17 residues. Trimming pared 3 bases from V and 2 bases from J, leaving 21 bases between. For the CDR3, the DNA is TGCGCCAGCAGCTCTCCGGGAGATCGCCTGGGACCCTACGAGCAGTACTTC. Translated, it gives CASSSPGDRLGPYEQYF.

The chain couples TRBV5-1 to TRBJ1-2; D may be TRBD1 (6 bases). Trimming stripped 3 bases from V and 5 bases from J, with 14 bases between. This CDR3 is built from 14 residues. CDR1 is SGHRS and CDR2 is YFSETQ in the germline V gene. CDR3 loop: CASSSQGVGYGYTF. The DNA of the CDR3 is TGCGCCAGCAGCTCACAGGGAGTTGGGTATGGCTACACCTTC.

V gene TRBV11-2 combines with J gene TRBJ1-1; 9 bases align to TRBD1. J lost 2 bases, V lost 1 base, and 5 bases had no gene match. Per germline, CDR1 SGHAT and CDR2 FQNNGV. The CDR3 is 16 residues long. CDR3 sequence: CASSLGQGVGNTEAFF. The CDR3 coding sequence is TGTGCCAGCAGCTTAGGACAGGGGGTCGGAAACACTGAAGCTTTCTTT.

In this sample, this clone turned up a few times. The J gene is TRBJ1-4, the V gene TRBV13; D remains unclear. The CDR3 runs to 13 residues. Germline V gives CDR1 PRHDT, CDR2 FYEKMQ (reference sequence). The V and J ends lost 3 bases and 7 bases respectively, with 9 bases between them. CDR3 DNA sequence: TGTGCCAGCAGCTTGGGGTGGGCTGAAAAACTGTTTTTT. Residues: CASSLGWAEKLFF.

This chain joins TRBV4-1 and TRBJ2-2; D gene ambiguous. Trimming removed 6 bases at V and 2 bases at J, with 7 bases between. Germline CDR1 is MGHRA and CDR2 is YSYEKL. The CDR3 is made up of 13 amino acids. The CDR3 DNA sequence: TGCGCCAGCAGATGGCGTAACACCGGGGAGCTGTTTTTT. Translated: CASRWRNTGELFF.

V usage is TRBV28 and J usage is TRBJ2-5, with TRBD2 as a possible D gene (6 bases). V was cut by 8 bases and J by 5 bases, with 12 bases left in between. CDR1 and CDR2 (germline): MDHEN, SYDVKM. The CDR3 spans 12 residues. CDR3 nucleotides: TGTGCCAGCTCGGTGGAGGGGGAGACCCAGTACTTC. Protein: CASSVEGETQYF.

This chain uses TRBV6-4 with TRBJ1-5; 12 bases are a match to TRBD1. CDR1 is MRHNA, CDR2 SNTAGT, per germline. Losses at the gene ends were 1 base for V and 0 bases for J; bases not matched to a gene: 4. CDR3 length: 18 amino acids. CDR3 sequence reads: CASSDFGTGGPSNQPQHF. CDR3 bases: TGTGCCAGCAGTGACTTCGGGACAGGGGGCCCTAGCAATCAGCCCCAGCATTTT.

The CDR3 nucleotides are TGTGCCAGCAGCGCAACTACAGGGGTCTACGAGCAGTACTTC. The encoded protein is CASSATTGVYEQYF. This chain joins TRBV9 and TRBJ2-7; 7 positions agree with TRBD1. V gave up 3 bases and J gave up 3 bases; unmatched junction bases: 6. Germline CDR1 SGDLS, CDR2 YYNGEE. The CDR3 sequence is 14 residues long.

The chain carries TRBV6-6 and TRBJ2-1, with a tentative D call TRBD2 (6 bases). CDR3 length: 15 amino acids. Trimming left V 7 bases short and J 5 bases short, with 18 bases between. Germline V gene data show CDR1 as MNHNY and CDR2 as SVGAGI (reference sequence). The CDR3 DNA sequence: TGTGCCAGCACCCACCGGGGTGCGGGGAACAATGAGCAGTTCTTC. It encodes CASTHRGAGNNEQFF.

The CDR3 region has the DNA TGTGCCAGCCGAACATCGGGACACCCCTCCTACGAGCAGTACTTC. Its translation: CASRTSGHPSYEQYF. The chain recombines TRBV6-5 with TRBJ2-7, with D perhaps TRBD1 (6 bases). This CDR3 contains 15 residues. Germline-derived CDR1 and CDR2 are MNHEY and SVGAGI. Trimming removed 8 bases from V and 0 bases from J, with 17 bases in between.

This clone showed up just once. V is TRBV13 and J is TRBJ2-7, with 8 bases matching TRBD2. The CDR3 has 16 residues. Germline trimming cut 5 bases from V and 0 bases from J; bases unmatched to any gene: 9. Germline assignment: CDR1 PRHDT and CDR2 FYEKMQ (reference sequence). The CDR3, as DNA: TGTGCCAGCAGCGAACAGACTAGCGAGAGCTCCTACGAGCAGTACTTC. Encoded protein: CASSEQTSESSYEQYF. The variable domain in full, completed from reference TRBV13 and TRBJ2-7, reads AAGVIQSPRHLIKEKRETATLKCYPIPRHDTVYWYQQGPGQDPQFLISFYEKMQSDKGSIPDRFSAQQFSDYHSELNMSSLELGDSALYFCASSEQTSESSYEQYFGPGTRLTVT.